The 22 T cell receptor beta chains listed next were all sequenced from one sample in a study of cytomegalovirus exposure and HLA in healthy donors (dated by TCRdb to about 2017). Library prep was done by the immunoSEQ multiplex PCR assay. The multiplex PCR relied on a mix of 60 forward primers for TCR Vbeta segments and 13 reverse primers for TCR Jbeta segments. This is the immuneACCESS table as TCRdb keeps it, with only in-frame sequences that have V and J called. A part of the clones is gone; compared with another copy, unresolved V genes explain less than half, and the rest is unexplained. The sample profile shows more than 80,000 clones; approximately 86% of them were found once. The biggest ten clones account for around a tenth of the sample. The source material was PBMCs. Source of these receptors: a man aged 25 to 45 in good health and CMV-seropositive.

This clone is a singleton in its sample. The V call is TRBV7-9, the J call TRBJ2-3, with 11 bases that match TRBD2. The V segment lost 6 bases and the J segment 2 bases; nucleotides outside the gene matches: 10. Germline V gene lookup returns CDR1 SEHNR and CDR2 FQNEAQ (reference sequence). The CDR3 totals 17 residues. The CDR3 spells CASRGPGLAVYTDTQYF. The CDR3 bases are TGTGCCAGCAGGGGGCCGGGACTAGCGGTATACACAGATACGCAGTATTTT.

This chain connects TRBV5-5 to TRBJ1-1, with D perhaps TRBD1 (5 bases). V was clipped by 0 bases and J by 1 base, with 13 bases between them. This CDR3 region has 16 residues. Germline V CDR1 and CDR2: SGHKS, YYEKEE (reference sequence). CDR3 in DNA: TGTGCCAGCAGCTTGGGGGGCCTCTGGAGGAACACTGAAGCTTTCTTT. Translation: CASSLGGLWRNTEAFF.

The genes are TRBV19 and TRBJ2-7, with 11 positions matching TRBD2. V gave up 5 bases and J gave up 6 bases; unmatched junction bases: 3. Germline V gives CDR1 LNHDA, CDR2 SQIVND (reference sequence). The CDR3 runs to 13 residues. The CDR3 protein is CASSGLAGGEQYF. The CDR3 DNA reads TGTGCCAGTAGTGGCCTAGCGGGAGGCGAGCAGTACTTC. Full variable domain (remainder filled in from reference TRBV19 and TRBJ2-7): DGGITQSPKYLFRKEGQNVTLSCEQNLNHDAMYWYRQDPGQGLRLIYYSQIVNDFQKGDIAEGYSVSREKKESFPLTVTSAQKNPTAFYLCASSGLAGGEQYFGPGTRLTVT.

This clone was detected once. The chain couples TRBV6-4 to TRBJ2-7, with D maybe TRBD2 (6 bases). In germline, CDR1 is MRHNA, CDR2 SNTAGT. V shed 6 bases and J shed 3 bases, with 15 bases lying between them. CDR3 length equals 14 residues. CDR3 residues: CASSRRDSSYEQYF. In DNA, the CDR3 is TGTGCCAGCAGCCGCCGGGACTCAAGCTACGAGCAGTACTTC.

This chain links TRBV6-5 with TRBJ2-7, with unresolved D. The CDR3 is made up of 14 amino acids. CDR1 and CDR2 from the germline V gene are MNHEY and SVGAGI. The germline V and J ends were trimmed by 3 bases and 0 bases, with 9 bases remaining between them. In nucleotides, the CDR3 is TGTGCCAGCAGTTATGCTCTTAGCTCCTACGAGCAGTACTTC. This gives the protein CASSYALSSYEQYF.

The chain joins TRBV5-4 to TRBJ2-7, with 8 bases matching TRBD1. The germline V gene has CDR1 SGHNT and CDR2 YYREEE (reference sequence). Unmatched junction bases numbered 0, after V lost 2 bases and J lost 2 bases. The CDR3 totals 13 residues. The CDR3: CASSLQGAYEQYF. DNA for the CDR3: TGTGCCAGCAGCTTACAGGGGGCCTACGAGCAGTACTTC.

The chain couples TRBV5-8 to TRBJ2-2; 14 nucleotides line up with TRBD2. Germline CDR1 SGHTS, CDR2 YDEGEE. V trimming: 3 bases; J trimming: 8 bases; junction bases outside the gene matches: 6. This CDR3 spans 16 amino acids. CDR3 sequence: CASSWGLAGVRGELFF. CDR3 in DNA: TGTGCCAGCAGCTGGGGACTAGCGGGAGTTCGAGGGGAGCTGTTTTTT.

This clone was detected only once. V and J are TRBV7-9 and TRBJ2-1; 7 bases line up with TRBD2. V gave up 8 bases and J gave up 1 base; unmatched junction bases: 8. The germline V gene has CDR1 SEHNR and CDR2 FQNEAQ (reference sequence). The CDR3 has 15 amino acids. DNA for the CDR3: TGTGCCAGCGGGAAAGCGGGACTTTCCTACAATGAGCAGTTCTTC. As protein: CASGKAGLSYNEQFF.

The chain joins TRBV11-2 to TRBJ2-1; D might be TRBD1 (6 bases). The germline gives CDR1 SGHAT, CDR2 FQNNGV. Trimming left V 8 bases short and J 4 bases short, with 12 bases between. The CDR3 sequence is 13 residues long. CDR3 DNA: TGTGCCAGCTTGAGGGGGATATACAATGAGCAGTTCTTC. Amino acid sequence: CASLRGIYNEQFF.

This chain joins TRBV19 and TRBJ1-5; 10 bases line up with TRBD1. Germline loops: CDR1 LNHDA, CDR2 SQIVND (reference sequence). J lost 2 bases, V lost 2 bases, and 3 bases had no gene match. The CDR3 consists of 16 residues. The CDR3 nucleotides read TGTGCCAGTAGTATACGACAGGGGGCCCGCAATCAGCCCCAGCATTTT. Protein sequence: CASSIRQGARNQPQHF.

This chain uses TRBV30 with TRBJ1-3; no clear D. The CDR3 runs to 13 residues. The germline V gene has CDR1 GTSNPN and CDR2 SVGIG (reference sequence). Trimming shortened V by 3 bases and J by 1 base, and 7 bases separated the two germline ends. CDR3 nucleotide sequence: TGTGCCTGGAGGCAGGTATCTGGAAACACCATATATTTT. Translation: CAWRQVSGNTIYF.

The chain combines TRBV10-2 with TRBJ2-7; TRBD1 agrees at 9 bases. The ends lost 5 bases at V and 3 bases at J; junction bases unmatched: 5. This CDR3 is built from 14 residues. The germline V gene encodes CDR1 WSHSY and CDR2 SAAADI. CDR3 nucleotide sequence: TGCGCCAGCAGTCTCGACAGGGGGGACTACGAGCAGTACTTC. Translated: CASSLDRGDYEQYF.

The J gene is TRBJ2-7, the V gene TRBV7-9, with D perhaps TRBD2 (6 bases). In germline, CDR1 is SEHNR, CDR2 FQNEAQ (reference sequence). V lost 6 bases to trimming and J lost 6 bases, with 12 bases between them. The CDR3 has 12 residues. The DNA for the CDR3 is TGTGCCAGCAGTTCCGGGACTCTCGAGCAGTACTTC. Translated, it gives CASSSGTLEQYF.

The chain couples TRBV28 to TRBJ1-2; tentatively, D is TRBD1 (6 bases). The germline V gene has CDR1 MDHEN and CDR2 SYDVKM. This CDR3 contains 17 residues. V shed 3 bases and J shed 8 bases, with 25 bases lying between them. The CDR3 is CASSFGPLRGDWRGYTF. CDR3 nucleotides: TGTGCCAGCAGTTTCGGTCCCCTCAGGGGAGATTGGAGAGGCTACACCTTC.

The chain couples TRBV6-5 to TRBJ1-4, with D perhaps TRBD1 (5 bases). The CDR3 spans 16 residues. Per germline, CDR1 MNHEY and CDR2 SVGAGI. Trimming cost V 0 bases and J 4 bases, with 12 bases left between them. The CDR3 spells CASSYSSGGVNEKLFF. CDR3 coding DNA: TGTGCCAGCAGTTACTCCTCCGGGGGAGTTAATGAAAAACTGTTTTTT.

The chain combines TRBV14 with TRBJ2-1; 8 bases fit TRBD1. Losses at the gene ends were 6 bases for V and 5 bases for J; bases not matched to a gene: 9. CDR3 size: 15 residues. Germline assignment: CDR1 SGHDN and CDR2 FVKESK. Here the CDR3 reads CASSFAWGQDNEQFF. As DNA, the CDR3 is TGTGCCAGCAGTTTCGCCTGGGGACAGGACAATGAGCAGTTCTTC. The complete variable domain, with remaining parts taken from reference TRBV14 and TRBJ2-1, reads EAGVTQFPSHSVIEKGQTVTLRCDPISGHDNLYWYRRVMGKEIKFLLHFVKESKQDESGMPNNRFLAERTGGTYSTLKVQPAELEDSGVYFCASSFAWGQDNEQFFGPGTRLTVL.

J is TRBJ1-5 and V is TRBV19; D perhaps matches TRBD1 (5 bases). The CDR3 covers 14 residues. V lost 4 bases and J lost 2, with 9 bases in between. Germline-derived CDR1 and CDR2 are LNHDA and SQIVND (reference sequence). CDR3 bases: TGTGCCAGTAGTAGACAGTCTCGCAATCAGCCCCAGCATTTT. Protein: CASSRQSRNQPQHF.

This sequence joins TRBV6-5 and TRBJ2-7; D possibly corresponds to TRBD1 (5 bases). This CDR3 is 16 amino acids long. Trimming took off 0 bases at V and 1 base at J, with 13 bases between the two ends. Germline V gene data show CDR1 as MNHEY and CDR2 as SVGAGI. CDR3 residues: CASSYSRAGISYEQYF. The CDR3 DNA sequence: TGTGCCAGCAGTTACTCACGGGCAGGGATTTCCTACGAGCAGTACTTC.

The J gene is TRBJ1-3, the V gene TRBV2; D unclear. V lost 7 bases, J lost 0 bases, and 13 bases lay in between. The CDR3 spans 15 residues. CDR1 SNHLY and CDR2 FYNNEI come from the germline V gene. The CDR3 DNA reads TGTGCCAGCAAGAGACAACTCAGCTCTGGAAACACCATATATTTT. Amino acids: CASKRQLSSGNTIYF.

V usage is TRBV11-3 and J usage is TRBJ2-7; TRBD2 is a possible D gene (5 bases). Trimming removed 5 bases from V and 6 bases from J, with 14 bases in between. The CDR3 runs to 13 residues. Germline CDR1 is SGHNT and CDR2 is YENEEA. Here the CDR3 DNA reads TGTGCCAGCAGCCCCCGGACTGCTGGCGAGCAGTACTTC. Protein product: CASSPRTAGEQYF.

V is TRBV11-2 and J is TRBJ1-3, with 9 bases identical to TRBD1. This CDR3 has 16 residues. The germline V gene encodes CDR1 SGHAT and CDR2 FQNNGV. J lost 8 bases, V lost 3 bases, and 11 bases had no gene match. The CDR3, as DNA: TGTGCCAGCAGCTTTACCACCACAGGGGGCGAGCACACCATATATTTT. It yields the protein CASSFTTTGGEHTIYF.

The chain carries TRBV7-9 and TRBJ1-6, with D tentatively TRBD1 (6 bases). CDR3 length equals 16 residues. Trimming removed 4 bases at V and 9 bases at J, with 19 bases between. Germline V CDR1 and CDR2: SEHNR, FQNEAQ (reference sequence). CDR3 sequence: CASSSPRGSQGSPLHF. The DNA for the CDR3 is TGTGCCAGCAGCTCTCCGAGGGGGAGTCAGGGTTCACCCCTCCACTTT.